The clone carrying this T cell receptor beta chain was observed a handful of times. Antigen unknown. Unique molecular identifiers were attached to individual cDNA molecules. TCRdb re-derived calls from the 5' RACE reads in MiXCR, one entry per CDR3 protein. The repertoire holds fewer than 85,000 distinct CDR3 sequences, with approximately 10% as singletons. CDR3 length: 12 amino acids. V shed 4 bases and J shed 10 bases, with 11 bases lying between them. Germline V gene sequence: CDR1 MDHEN, CDR2 SYDVKM. This sample was taken from a study of early T cells in non-severe SARS-CoV-2 infection. Across the whole study: Bulk RNA taken from unsorted whole blood was sequenced, leaving chains unpaired. Findings of the study overall: The VDJdb matching leaned toward anti-spike CD8 responses and overlooked private and CD4 specificities.

This chain joins TRBV28 and TRBJ2-1, with D possibly matching TRBD2 (5 bases). The starting material was whole blood, obtained at baseline. This sequence was found in an adult who was a healthcare worker with PCR-confirmed SARS-CoV-2 infection or an uninfected control (not recorded which). CDR3 residues: CASSSPTREQFF. The CDR3 DNA sequence: TGTGCCAGCAGTTCCCCCACTAGGGAGCAGTTCTTC.